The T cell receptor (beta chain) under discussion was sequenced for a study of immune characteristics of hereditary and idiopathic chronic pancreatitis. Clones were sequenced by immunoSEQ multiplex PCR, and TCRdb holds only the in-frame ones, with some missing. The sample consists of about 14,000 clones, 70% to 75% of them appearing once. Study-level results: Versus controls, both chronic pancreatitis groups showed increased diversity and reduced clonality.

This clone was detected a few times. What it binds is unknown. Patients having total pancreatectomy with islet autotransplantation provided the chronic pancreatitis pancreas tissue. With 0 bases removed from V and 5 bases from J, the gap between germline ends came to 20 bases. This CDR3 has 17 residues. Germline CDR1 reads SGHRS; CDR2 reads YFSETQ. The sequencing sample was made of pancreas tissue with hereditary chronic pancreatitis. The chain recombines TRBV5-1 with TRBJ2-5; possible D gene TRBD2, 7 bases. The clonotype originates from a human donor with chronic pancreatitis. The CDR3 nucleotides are TGCGCCAGCAGCTTGGCACCCTTAGGGGGGGGCGACGAGACCCAGTACTTC. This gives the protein CASSLAPLGGGDETQYF.